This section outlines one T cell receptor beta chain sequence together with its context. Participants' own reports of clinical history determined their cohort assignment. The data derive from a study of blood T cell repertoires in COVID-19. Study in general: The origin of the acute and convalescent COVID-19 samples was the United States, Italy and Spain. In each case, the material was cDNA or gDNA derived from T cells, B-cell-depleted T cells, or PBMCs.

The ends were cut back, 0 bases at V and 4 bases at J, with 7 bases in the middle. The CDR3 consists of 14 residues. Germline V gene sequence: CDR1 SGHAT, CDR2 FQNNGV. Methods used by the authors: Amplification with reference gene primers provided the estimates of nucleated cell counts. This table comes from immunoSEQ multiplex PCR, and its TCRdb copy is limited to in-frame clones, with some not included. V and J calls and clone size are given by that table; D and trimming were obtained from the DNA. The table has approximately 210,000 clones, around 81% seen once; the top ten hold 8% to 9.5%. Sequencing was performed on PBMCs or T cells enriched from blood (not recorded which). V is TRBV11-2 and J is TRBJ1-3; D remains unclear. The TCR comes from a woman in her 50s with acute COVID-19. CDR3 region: CASSLDIGGNTIYF. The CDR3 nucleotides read TGTGCCAGCAGCTTAGATATCGGGGGAAACACCATATATTTT.